This T cell receptor (beta chain) derives from a study of blood T cell repertoires in COVID-19. Study context: Whether acute or convalescent, the COVID-19 samples came from the United States, Italy and Spain. The cDNA or gDNA used as material had been derived from T cells, B-cell-depleted T cells, or PBMCs.

The data were produced by immunoSEQ multiplex PCR, yet TCRdb's version contains in-frame clones alone and is incomplete. The sample has about 170,000 clones; approximately 90% are singletons. Ages ranged from about 18 to 89 years, with residence in approximately 23 US areas. The V segment lost 2 bases and the J segment 2 bases; nucleotides outside the gene matches: 5. This CDR3 is built from 15 residues. The germline CDR1 and CDR2 sequences are LNHDA and SQIVND (reference sequence). This clone is a singleton in its sample. Input material: PBMCs or T cells enriched from blood (not recorded which). This TCR derives from a young woman who had recovered from COVID-19. This chain uses TRBV19 with TRBJ2-7; TRBD1 matches at 8 bases. The CDR3 loop is CASSIRTGLTYEQYF. The DNA of the CDR3 is TGTGCCAGTAGTATAAGGACAGGGCTAACCTACGAGCAGTACTTC.